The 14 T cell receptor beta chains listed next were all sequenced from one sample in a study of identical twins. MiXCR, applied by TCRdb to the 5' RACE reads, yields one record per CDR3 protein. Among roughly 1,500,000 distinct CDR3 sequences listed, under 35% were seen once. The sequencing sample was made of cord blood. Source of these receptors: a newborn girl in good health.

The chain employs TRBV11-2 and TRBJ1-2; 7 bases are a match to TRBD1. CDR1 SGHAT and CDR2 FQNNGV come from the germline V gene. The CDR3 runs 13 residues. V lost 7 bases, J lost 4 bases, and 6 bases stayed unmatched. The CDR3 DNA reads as TGTGCCAGCACCAGACAGGGCCTCTATGGCTACACCTTC. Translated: CASTRQGLYGYTF.

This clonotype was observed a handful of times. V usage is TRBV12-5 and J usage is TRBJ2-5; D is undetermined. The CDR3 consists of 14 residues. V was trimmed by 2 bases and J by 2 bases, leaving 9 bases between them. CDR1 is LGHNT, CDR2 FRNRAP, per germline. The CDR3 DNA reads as TGTGCTAGTGGTTTGAACAGCCAACAAGAGACCCAGTACTTC. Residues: CASGLNSQQETQYF.

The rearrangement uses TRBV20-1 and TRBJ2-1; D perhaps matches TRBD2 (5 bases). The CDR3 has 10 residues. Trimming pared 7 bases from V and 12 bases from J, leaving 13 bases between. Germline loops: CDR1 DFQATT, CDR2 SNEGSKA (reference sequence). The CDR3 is CSVKRDGQFF. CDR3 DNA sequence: TGCAGTGTCAAGAGGGATGGGCAGTTCTTC.

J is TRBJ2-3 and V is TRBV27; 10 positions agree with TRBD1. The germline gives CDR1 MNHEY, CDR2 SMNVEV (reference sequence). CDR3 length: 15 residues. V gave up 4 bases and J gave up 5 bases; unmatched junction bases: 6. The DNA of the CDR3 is TGTGCCAGCAGTTGGGGGACAGGGGTGGAAGATACGCAGTATTTT. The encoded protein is CASSWGTGVEDTQYF.

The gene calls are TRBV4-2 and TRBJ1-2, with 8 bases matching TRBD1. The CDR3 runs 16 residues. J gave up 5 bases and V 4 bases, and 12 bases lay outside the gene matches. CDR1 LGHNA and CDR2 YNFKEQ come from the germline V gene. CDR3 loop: CASSLDRPGGGYGYTF. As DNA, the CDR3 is TGTGCCAGCAGCCTGGACCGTCCAGGGGGCGGGTATGGCTACACCTTC.

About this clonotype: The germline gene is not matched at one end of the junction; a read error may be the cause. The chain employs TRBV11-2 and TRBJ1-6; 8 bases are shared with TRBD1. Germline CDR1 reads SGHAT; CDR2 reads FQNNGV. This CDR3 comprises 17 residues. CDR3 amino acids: CVSSPGGRGPSNSPLHF. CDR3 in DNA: TGTGTCAGCAGCCCGGGAGGCAGGGGGCCATCTAATTCACCCCTCCACTTT.

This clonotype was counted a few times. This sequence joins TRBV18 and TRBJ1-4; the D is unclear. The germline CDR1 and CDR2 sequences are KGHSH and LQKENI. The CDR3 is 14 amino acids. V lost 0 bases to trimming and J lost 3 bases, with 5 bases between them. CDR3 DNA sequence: TGTGCCAGCTCACCACCGAGGGCTAATGAAAAACTGTTTTTT. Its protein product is CASSPPRANEKLFF.

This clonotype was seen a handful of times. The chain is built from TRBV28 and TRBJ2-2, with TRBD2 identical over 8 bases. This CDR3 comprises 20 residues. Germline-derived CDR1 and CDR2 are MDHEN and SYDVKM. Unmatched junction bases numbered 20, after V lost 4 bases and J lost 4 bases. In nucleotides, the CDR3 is TGTGCCAGCAGTTCCATAGATTGGGAGAAAAGCGGGAGTGTCACCGGGGAGCTGTTTTTT. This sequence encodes CASSSIDWEKSGSVTGELFF. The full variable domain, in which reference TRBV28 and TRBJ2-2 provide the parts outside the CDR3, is DVKVTQSSRYLVKRTGEKVFLECVQDMDHENMFWYRQDPGLGLRLIYFSYDVKMKEKGDIPEGYSVSREKKERFSLILESASTNQTSMYLCASSSIDWEKSGSVTGELFFGEGSRLTVL.

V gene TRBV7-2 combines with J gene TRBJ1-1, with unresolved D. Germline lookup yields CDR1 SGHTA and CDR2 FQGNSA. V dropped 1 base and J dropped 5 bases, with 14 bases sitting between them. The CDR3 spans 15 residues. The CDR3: CASSLEGRLWTEAFF. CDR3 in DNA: TGTGCCAGCAGCTTAGAGGGCAGGCTCTGGACTGAAGCTTTCTTT.

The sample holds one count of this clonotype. This CDR3 is CASSVEAEWEQFF. CDR3 DNA: TGTGCCAGCAGCGTAGAAGCCGAGTGGGAGCAGTTCTTC. This chain uses TRBV9 with TRBJ2-1; D not resolved. Per the germline V gene, CDR1 is SGDLS and CDR2 is YYNGEE. The V and J ends lost 0 bases and 10 bases respectively, with 11 bases between them. This CDR3 contains 13 residues.

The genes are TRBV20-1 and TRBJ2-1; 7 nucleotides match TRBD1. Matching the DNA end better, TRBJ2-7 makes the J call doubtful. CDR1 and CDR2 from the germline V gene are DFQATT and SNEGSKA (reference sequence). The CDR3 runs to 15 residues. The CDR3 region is CSAELDRSAYNEQYF. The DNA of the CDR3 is TGCAGTGCAGAATTGGACAGGTCGGCCTACAATGAGCAGTACTTC.

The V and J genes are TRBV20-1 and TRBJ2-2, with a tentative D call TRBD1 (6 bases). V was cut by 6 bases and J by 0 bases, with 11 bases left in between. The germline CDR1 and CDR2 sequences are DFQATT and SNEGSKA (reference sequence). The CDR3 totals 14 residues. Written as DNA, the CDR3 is TGCAGTGCGCCAGGGGTCACGAACACCGGGGAGCTGTTTTTT. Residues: CSAPGVTNTGELFF.

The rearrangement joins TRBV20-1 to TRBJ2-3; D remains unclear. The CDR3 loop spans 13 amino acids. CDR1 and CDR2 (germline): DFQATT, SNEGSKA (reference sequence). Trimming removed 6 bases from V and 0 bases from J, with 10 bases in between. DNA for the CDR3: TGCAGTGCCAAGAGACCTAGCACAGATACGCAGTATTTT. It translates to CSAKRPSTDTQYF.

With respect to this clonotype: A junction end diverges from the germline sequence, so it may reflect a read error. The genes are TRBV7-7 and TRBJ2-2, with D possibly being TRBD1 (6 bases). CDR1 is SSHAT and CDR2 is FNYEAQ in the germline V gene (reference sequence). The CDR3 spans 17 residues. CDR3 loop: CASSSNLQGGATGELFF. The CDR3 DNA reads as TGTGCTAGCAGCTCCAATCTACAGGGTGGGGCCACCGGGGAGCTGTTTTTT.